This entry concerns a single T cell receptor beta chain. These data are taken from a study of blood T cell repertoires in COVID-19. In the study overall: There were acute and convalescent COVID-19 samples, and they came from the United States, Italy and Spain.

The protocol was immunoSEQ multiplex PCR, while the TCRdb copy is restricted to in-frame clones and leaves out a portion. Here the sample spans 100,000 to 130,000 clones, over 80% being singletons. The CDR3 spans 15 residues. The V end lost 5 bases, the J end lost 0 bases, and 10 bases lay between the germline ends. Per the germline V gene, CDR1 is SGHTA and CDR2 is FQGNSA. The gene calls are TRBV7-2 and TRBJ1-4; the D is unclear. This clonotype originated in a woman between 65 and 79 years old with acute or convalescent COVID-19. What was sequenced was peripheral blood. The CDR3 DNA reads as TGTGCCAGCAGCCCAGGTGACACAACTAATGAAAAACTGTTTTTT. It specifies CASSPGDTTNEKLFF.